This T cell receptor beta chain was observed in a study of T cell changes during pregnancy in multiple sclerosis. Profiled with immunoSEQ multiplex PCR; TCRdb holds only in-frame clones, not every one. The data show 65,000 to 85,000 clones, roughly 94% seen once. Germline V gives CDR1 SGHRS, CDR2 YFSETQ. CDR3 size: 14 residues. V was clipped by 4 bases and J by 6 bases; unmatched bases: 6. This chain uses TRBV5-1 with TRBJ1-1; TRBD1 agrees at 10 bases. The sequenced sample was CD4+ T cells from peripheral blood mononuclear cells, obtained after pregnancy. The origin of this receptor is a female donor with multiple sclerosis, enrolled in a pregnancy study. The CDR3: CASSGGQGIAEAFF. The CDR3 region has the DNA TGCGCCAGCAGCGGGGGACAGGGGATAGCTGAAGCTTTCTTT. Supplemented by reference TRBV5-1 and TRBJ1-1, the full variable domain reads KAGVTQTPRYLIKTRGQQVTLSCSPISGHRSVSWYQQTPGQGLQFLFEYFSETQRNKGNFPGRFSGRQFSNSRSEMNVSTLELGDSALYLCASSGGQGIAEAFFGQGTRLTVV.